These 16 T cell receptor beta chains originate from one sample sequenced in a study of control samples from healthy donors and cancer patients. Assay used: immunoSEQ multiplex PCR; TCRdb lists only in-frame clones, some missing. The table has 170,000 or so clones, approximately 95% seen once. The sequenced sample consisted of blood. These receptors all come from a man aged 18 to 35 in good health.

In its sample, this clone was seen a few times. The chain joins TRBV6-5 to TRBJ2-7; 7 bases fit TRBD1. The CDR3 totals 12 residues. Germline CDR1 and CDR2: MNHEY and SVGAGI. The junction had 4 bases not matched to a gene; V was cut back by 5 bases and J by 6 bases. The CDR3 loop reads CASSTGAVEQYF. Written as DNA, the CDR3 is TGTGCCAGCAGTACAGGGGCCGTCGAGCAGTACTTC.

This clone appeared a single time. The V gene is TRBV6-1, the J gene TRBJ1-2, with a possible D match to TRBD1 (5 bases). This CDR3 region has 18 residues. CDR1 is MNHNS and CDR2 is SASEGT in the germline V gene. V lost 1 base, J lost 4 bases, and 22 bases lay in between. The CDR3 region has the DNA TGTGCCAGCAGTGAAGGTTCTAGACGGGCAGGGAGGCCCTATGGCTACACCTTC. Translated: CASSEGSRRAGRPYGYTF.

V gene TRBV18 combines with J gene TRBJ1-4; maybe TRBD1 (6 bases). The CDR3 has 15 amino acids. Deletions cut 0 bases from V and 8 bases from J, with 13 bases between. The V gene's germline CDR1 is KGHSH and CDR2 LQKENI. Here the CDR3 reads CASSPPGGGQEKLFF. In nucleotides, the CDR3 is TGTGCCAGCTCACCACCGGGAGGGGGACAAGAAAAACTGTTTTTT.

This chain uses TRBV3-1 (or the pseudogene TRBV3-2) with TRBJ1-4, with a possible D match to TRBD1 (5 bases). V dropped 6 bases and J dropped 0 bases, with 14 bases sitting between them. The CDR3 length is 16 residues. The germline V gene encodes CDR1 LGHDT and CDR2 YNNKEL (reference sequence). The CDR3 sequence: CASSNLGAATNEKLFF. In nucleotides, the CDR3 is TGTGCCAGCAGTAACCTCGGGGCAGCAACTAATGAAAAACTGTTTTTT.

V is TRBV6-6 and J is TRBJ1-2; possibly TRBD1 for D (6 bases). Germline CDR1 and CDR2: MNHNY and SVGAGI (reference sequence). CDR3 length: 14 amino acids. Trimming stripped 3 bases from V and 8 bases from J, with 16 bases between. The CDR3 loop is CASSYESGTGGYTF. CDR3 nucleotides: TGTGCCAGCAGTTATGAATCAGGAACAGGGGGCTACACCTTC.

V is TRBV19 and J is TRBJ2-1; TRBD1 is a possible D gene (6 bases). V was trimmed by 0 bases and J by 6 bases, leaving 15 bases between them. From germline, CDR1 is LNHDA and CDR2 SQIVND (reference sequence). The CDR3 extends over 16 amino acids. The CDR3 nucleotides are TGTGCCAGTAGTATAGATGCCGGGACAAAGGCCAATGAGCAGTTCTTC. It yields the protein CASSIDAGTKANEQFF.

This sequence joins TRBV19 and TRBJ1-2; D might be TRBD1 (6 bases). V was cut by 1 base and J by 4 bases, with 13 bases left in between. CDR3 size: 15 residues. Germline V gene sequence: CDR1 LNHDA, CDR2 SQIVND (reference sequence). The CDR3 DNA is TGTGCCAGTAGTATAGGTTCGGCAGGGGTCTATGGCTACACCTTC. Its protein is CASSIGSAGVYGYTF.

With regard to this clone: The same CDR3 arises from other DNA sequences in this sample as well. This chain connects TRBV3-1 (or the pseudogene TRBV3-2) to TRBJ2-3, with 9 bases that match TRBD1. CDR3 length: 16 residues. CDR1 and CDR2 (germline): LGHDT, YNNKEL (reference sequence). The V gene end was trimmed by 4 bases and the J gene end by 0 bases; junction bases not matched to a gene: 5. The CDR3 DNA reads TGTGCCAGCAGCCGGAACAGGGGGCAAAGCACAGATACGCAGTATTTT. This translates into CASSRNRGQSTDTQYF.

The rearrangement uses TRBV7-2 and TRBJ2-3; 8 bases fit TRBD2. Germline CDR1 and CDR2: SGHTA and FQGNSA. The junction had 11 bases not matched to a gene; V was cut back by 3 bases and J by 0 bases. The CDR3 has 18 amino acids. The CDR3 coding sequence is TGTGCCAGCAGCTTTACCGGGGGGGACCCGGGGAGCACAGATACGCAGTATTTT. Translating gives CASSFTGGDPGSTDTQYF.

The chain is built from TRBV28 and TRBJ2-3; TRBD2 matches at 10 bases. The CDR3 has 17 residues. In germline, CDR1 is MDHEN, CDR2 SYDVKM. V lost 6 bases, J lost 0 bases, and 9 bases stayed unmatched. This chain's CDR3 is CASSLPSSGSSTDTQYF. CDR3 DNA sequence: TGTGCCAGCAGCCTCCCCTCTAGCGGGAGTAGCACAGATACGCAGTATTTT.

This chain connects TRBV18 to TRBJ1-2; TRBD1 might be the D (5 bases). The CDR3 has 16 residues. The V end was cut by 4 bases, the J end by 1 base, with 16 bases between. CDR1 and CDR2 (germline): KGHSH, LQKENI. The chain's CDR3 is CASSLTRDAVNYGYTF. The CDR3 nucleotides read TGTGCCAGCTCACTGACCCGGGACGCCGTTAACTATGGCTACACCTTC.

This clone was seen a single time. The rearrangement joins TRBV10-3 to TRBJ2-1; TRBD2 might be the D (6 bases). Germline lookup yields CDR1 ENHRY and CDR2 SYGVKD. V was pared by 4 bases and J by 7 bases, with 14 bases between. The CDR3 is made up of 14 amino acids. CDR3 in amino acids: CAISGTGGRNEQFF. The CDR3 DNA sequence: TGTGCCATCAGTGGAACAGGAGGGCGGAATGAGCAGTTCTTC.

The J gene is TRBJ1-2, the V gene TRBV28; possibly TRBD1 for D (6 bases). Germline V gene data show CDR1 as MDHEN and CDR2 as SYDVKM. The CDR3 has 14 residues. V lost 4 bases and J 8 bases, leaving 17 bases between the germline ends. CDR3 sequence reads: CASSSFQGSGGYTF. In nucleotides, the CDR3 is TGTGCCAGCAGTTCGTTCCAGGGGTCAGGAGGCTACACCTTC.

In DNA, the CDR3 is TGTGCCAGCAGTTTTCGGGGGGAACAAGATACGCAGTATTTT. Its translation is CASSFRGEQDTQYF. The rearrangement links TRBV27 to TRBJ2-3; 7 bases map to TRBD2. Germline V gives CDR1 MNHEY, CDR2 SMNVEV (reference sequence). V lost 3 bases, J lost 5 bases, and 5 bases stayed unmatched. The CDR3 is made up of 14 amino acids.

CDR3 DNA: TGTGCCACCAGCGATCGGTCCCTACAGCCCCAGCATTTT. Encoded protein: CATSDRSLQPQHF. The chain has TRBV24-1 and TRBJ1-5; no definite D call. Germline assignment: CDR1 KGHDR and CDR2 SFDVKD. CDR3 size: 13 residues. Trimming pared 7 bases from V and 7 bases from J, leaving 13 bases between.

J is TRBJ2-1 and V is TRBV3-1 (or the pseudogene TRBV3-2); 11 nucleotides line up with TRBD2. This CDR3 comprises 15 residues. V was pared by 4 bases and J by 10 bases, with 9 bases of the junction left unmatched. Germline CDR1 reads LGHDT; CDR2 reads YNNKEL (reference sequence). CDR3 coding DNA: TGTGCCAGCAGCCCTAGCGGGGGGCGTCTTGTGGAGCAGTTCTTC. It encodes CASSPSGGRLVEQFF.